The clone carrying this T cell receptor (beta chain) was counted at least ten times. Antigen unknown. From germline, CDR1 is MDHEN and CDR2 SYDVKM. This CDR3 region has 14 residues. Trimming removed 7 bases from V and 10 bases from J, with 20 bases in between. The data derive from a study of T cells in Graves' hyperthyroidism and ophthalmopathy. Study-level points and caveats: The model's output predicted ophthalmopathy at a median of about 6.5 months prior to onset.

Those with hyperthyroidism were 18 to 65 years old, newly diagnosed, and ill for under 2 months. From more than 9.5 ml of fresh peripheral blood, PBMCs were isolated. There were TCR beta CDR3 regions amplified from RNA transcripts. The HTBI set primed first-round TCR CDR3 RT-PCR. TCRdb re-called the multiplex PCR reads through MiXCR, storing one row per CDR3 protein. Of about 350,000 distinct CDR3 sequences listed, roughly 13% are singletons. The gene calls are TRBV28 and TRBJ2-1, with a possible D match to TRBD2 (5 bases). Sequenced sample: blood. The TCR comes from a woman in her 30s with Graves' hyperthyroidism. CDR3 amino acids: CASTSPGHRGEQFF. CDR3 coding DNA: TGTGCCAGCACTTCCCCGGGCCATCGCGGGGAGCAGTTCTTC. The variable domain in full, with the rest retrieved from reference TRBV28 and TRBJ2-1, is DVKVTQSSRYLVKRTGEKVFLECVQDMDHENMFWYRQDPGLGLRLIYFSYDVKMKEKGDIPEGYSVSREKKERFSLILESASTNQTSMYLCASTSPGHRGEQFFGPGTRLTVL.